Each of the 5 T cell receptor beta chains below was sequenced from the same sample in a study of technical replicates of blood from a few donors. Sequenced by immunoSEQ multiplex PCR; TCRdb stores in-frame clones only, minus some. In the table there are almost 70,000 clones, 75% to 90% of which are singletons. The specimen was PBMCs. The receptors were gathered from a human donor in good health. Some clones in this sample may be carry-over from other donors' samples.

This chain connects TRBV9 to TRBJ2-1, with 9 positions matching TRBD2. The length of the CDR3 is 15 residues. Per germline, CDR1 SGDLS and CDR2 YYNGEE. The V segment lost 0 bases and the J segment 7 bases; nucleotides outside the gene matches: 5. CDR3 coding DNA: TGTGCCAGCAGCGTAGCTCAGCGGGAGGTAAATGAGCAGTTCTTC. Translation: CASSVAQREVNEQFF.

The chain links TRBV6-5 to TRBJ1-3, with D unclear. CDR3 length: 15 residues. The V gene's germline CDR1 is MNHEY and CDR2 SVGAGI. Trimming removed 5 bases from V and 0 bases from J, with 11 bases in between. CDR3 region: CASSRHRGSGNTIYF. The CDR3 region has the DNA TGTGCCAGCAGTCGCCATCGGGGCTCTGGAAACACCATATATTTT.

The chain uses TRBV7-2 and TRBJ1-5, with D perhaps matching TRBD1 (5 bases). Germline V gives CDR1 SGHTA, CDR2 FQGNSA. Trimming removed 5 bases from V and 9 bases from J, with 8 bases in between. The CDR3 is 11 residues long. CDR3 bases: TGTGCCAGCAGCGTGGGGGGGCCCCAGCATTTT. Translated: CASSVGGPQHF.

The chain couples TRBV6-5 to TRBJ1-5; D may be TRBD1 (5 bases). CDR3 size: 15 residues. V lost 1 base to trimming and J lost 3 bases, with 10 bases between them. Germline V gene lookup returns CDR1 MNHEY and CDR2 SVGAGI. The CDR3 bases are TGTGCCAGCAGTTACTTGGCAGGGCCCAATCAGCCCCAGCATTTT. It encodes CASSYLAGPNQPQHF.

The chain uses TRBV6-5 and TRBJ2-7, with a possible D match to TRBD2 (6 bases). In germline, CDR1 is MNHEY, CDR2 SVGAGI. The CDR3 consists of 15 residues. V lost 7 bases and J 3 bases, leaving 19 bases between the germline ends. CDR3 coding DNA: TGTGCCAGCACACAACCGGGACTTTCGGGCTACGAGCAGTACTTC. Encoded protein: CASTQPGLSGYEQYF.